Below are 9 T cell receptor beta chains sequenced from a single sample in a study of CD8+CD57+ T cells in acquired aplastic anemia. Genomic DNA acted as the template from which TCR beta VDJ combination and CDR3 sequence profiling were carried out. MiXCR, applied by TCRdb to the reads, yields one record per CDR3 protein. The sample has roughly 260,000 distinct CDR3 sequences, approximately 45% seen once; the top ten hold less than 9%. Sequencing was done on patients that had shown CD8+CD57+ cell expansion by flow cytometry. The sequencing input was sorted CD4+, CD8+, or CD8+CD57+ T cells (not recorded which) from PBMCs. Receptors were obtained from a human donor with aplastic anemia.

The V call is TRBV3-1, the J call TRBJ1-1; no reliable D call. The germline V and J ends were trimmed by 4 bases and 1 base, with 7 bases remaining between them. This CDR3 has 13 amino acids. Per germline, CDR1 LGHDT and CDR2 YNNKEL (reference sequence). The CDR3 reads CASSPTPNTEAFF. CDR3 DNA sequence: TGTGCCAGCAGCCCCACACCGAACACTGAAGCTTTCTTT.

This clonotype was detected ten times or more. The chain is built from TRBV11-2 and TRBJ2-5; D unresolved. This CDR3 region has 16 residues. CDR1 and CDR2 from the germline V gene are SGHAT and FQNNGV. V lost 2 bases and J 1 base, leaving 14 bases between the germline ends. CDR3 in DNA: TGTGCCAGCAGCTTAAAACAGCAAACATTCCAAGAGACCCAGTACTTC. It specifies CASSLKQQTFQETQYF.

In its sample, this clonotype was seen once. The chain joins TRBV15 to TRBJ1-3; D remains ambiguous. Trimming cost V 7 bases and J 2 bases, with 15 bases left between them. The CDR3 is 15 residues long. Germline CDR1 reads LNHNV; CDR2 reads YYDKDF (reference sequence). The CDR3 nucleotides are TGTGCCACCATCGACCGACCCTACACTGGAAACACCATATATTTT. This gives the protein CATIDRPYTGNTIYF.

In its sample, this clonotype was seen many times. The genes are TRBV25-1 and TRBJ1-5; D may be TRBD1 (6 bases). Germline loops: CDR1 MGHDK, CDR2 SYGVNS. The CDR3 is 13 residues long. V gave up 5 bases and J gave up 5 bases, with 10 bases separating them. CDR3 sequence: CASSTGYDQPQHF. The DNA of the CDR3 is TGTGCCAGCAGTACAGGGTACGATCAGCCCCAGCATTTT.

The rearrangement links TRBV19 to TRBJ2-7, with 7 bases that match TRBD2. Germline CDR1 reads LNHDA; CDR2 reads SQIVND (reference sequence). The CDR3 sequence is 14 residues long. V lost 3 bases, J lost 2 bases, and 4 bases stayed unmatched. CDR3 coding DNA: TGTGCCAGTAGTATGGCTAGCGGAGCCTACGAGCAGTACTTC. This encodes CASSMASGAYEQYF.

The genes are TRBV2 and TRBJ2-5; perhaps TRBD1 as D (6 bases). Deletions cut 10 bases from V and 4 bases from J, with 16 bases between. In germline, CDR1 is SNHLY, CDR2 FYNNEI. This CDR3 region has 13 residues. CDR3 sequence reads: CATKLRGGETQYF. CDR3 DNA sequence: TGTGCCACCAAACTCAGGGGCGGAGAGACCCAGTACTTC.

V is TRBV5-1 and J is TRBJ2-2; D perhaps matches TRBD2 (5 bases). Germline V gene data show CDR1 as SGHRS and CDR2 as YFSETQ. Trimming removed 4 bases from V and 6 bases from J, with 19 bases in between. This CDR3 has 16 amino acids. Here the CDR3 DNA reads TGCGCCAGCAGCCAGTCATTGAGGGCAAACGCCGGGGAGCTGTTTTTT. Its protein is CASSQSLRANAGELFF. The full variable domain, completed using reference TRBV5-1 and TRBJ2-2, is KAGVTQTPRYLIKTRGQQVTLSCSPISGHRSVSWYQQTPGQGLQFLFEYFSETQRNKGNFPGRFSGRQFSNSRSEMNVSTLELGDSALYLCASSQSLRANAGELFFGEGSRLTVL.

This chain links TRBV19 with TRBJ2-7, with TRBD1 as a possible D gene (5 bases). Trimming shortened V by 5 bases and J by 4 bases, and 12 bases separated the two germline ends. The V gene's germline CDR1 is LNHDA and CDR2 SQIVND (reference sequence). This CDR3 spans 13 amino acids. Here the CDR3 reads CASSPQAGYEQYV. CDR3 nucleotide sequence: TGTGCCAGTAGTCCTCAGGCAGGGTACGAGCAGTACGTC.

The chain uses TRBV12-3 or TRBV12-4 and TRBJ1-6; D is unclear. V dropped 9 bases and J dropped 2 bases, with 17 bases sitting between them. This CDR3 is built from 16 residues. The CDR3 loop is CASSPPRGAYNSPLHF. The CDR3 nucleotides read TGTGCCAGTAGTCCCCCGAGAGGAGCCTATAATTCACCCCTCCACTTT.